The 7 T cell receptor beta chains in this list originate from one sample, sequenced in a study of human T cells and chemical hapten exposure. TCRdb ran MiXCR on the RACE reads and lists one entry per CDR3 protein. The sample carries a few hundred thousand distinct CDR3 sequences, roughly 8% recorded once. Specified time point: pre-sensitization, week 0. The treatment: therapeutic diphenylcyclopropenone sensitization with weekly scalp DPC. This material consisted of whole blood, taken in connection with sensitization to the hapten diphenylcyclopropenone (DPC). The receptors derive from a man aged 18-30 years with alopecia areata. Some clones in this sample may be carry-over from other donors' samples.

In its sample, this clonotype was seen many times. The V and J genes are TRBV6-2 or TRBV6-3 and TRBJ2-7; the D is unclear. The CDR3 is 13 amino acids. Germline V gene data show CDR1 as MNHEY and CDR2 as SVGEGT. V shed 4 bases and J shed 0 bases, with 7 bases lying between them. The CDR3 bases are TGTGCCAGCAGTTGGAAGGTCTCCTACGAGCAGTACTTC. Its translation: CASSWKVSYEQYF.

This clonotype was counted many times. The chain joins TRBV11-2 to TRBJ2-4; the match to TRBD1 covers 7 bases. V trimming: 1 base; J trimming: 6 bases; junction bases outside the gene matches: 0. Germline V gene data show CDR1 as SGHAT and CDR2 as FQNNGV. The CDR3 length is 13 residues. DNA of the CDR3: TGTGCCAGCAGCTTAGGACAGGGAAACATTCAGTACTTC. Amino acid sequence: CASSLGQGNIQYF. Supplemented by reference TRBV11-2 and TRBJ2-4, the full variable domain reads EAGVAQSPRYKIIEKRQSVAFWCNPISGHATLYWYQQILGQGPKLLIQFQNNGVVDDSQLPKDRFSAERLKGVDSTLKIQPAKLEDSAVYLCASSLGQGNIQYFGAGTRLSVL.

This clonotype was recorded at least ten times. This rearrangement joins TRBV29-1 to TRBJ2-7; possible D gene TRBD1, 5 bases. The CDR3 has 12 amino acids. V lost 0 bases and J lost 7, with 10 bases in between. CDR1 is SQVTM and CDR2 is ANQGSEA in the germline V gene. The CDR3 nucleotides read TGCAGCGTTGAAGAGGCAGCAGGGGAGCAGTACTTC. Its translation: CSVEEAAGEQYF.

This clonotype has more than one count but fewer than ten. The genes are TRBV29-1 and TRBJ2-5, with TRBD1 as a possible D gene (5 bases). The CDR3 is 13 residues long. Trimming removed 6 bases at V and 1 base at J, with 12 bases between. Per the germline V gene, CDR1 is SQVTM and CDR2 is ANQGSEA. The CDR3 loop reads CSVAGQGQETQYF. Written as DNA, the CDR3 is TGCAGCGTGGCAGGACAAGGCCAAGAGACCCAGTACTTC.

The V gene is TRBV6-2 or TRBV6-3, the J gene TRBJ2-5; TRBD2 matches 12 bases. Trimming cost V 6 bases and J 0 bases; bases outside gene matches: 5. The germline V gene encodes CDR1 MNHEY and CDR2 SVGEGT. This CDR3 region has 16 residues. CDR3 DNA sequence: TGTGCCAGCAGATCCGGACTAGCGGGGTACCAAGAGACCCAGTACTTC. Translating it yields CASRSGLAGYQETQYF.

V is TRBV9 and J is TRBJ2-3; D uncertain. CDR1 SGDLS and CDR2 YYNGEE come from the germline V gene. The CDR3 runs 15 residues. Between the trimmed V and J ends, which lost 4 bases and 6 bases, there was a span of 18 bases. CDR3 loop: CASSPRPRNRDTQYF. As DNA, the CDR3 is TGTGCCAGCAGCCCACGTCCCCGCAATCGGGATACGCAGTATTTT.

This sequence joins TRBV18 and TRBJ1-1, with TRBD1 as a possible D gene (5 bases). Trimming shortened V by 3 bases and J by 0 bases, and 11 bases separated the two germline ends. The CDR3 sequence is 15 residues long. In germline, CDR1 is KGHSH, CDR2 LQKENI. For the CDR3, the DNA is TGTGCCAGCTCACCGGGACGCTGGGTGAACACTGAAGCTTTCTTT. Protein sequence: CASSPGRWVNTEAFF.